A single sample is the source of the 9 T cell receptor beta chains below, sequenced in a study of identical twins. One entry per CDR3 protein results from TCRdb running MiXCR on the 5' RACE reads. The sample records about 330,000 distinct CDR3 sequences, over 9% being singletons. These sequences were also reported in another study, on yellow fever vaccine responses in identical twins.

Source material: CD8+ T cells sorted from blood. The receptor set was obtained from a woman between 18 and 29 years old in good health.

The table lists this clonotype with a few counts. V and J are TRBV28 and TRBJ2-7; D may be TRBD1 (5 bases). The V end was cut by 6 bases, the J end by 2 bases, with 32 bases between. The CDR3 spans 20 residues. Germline assignment: CDR1 MDHEN and CDR2 SYDVKM. The CDR3 region is CASSSHLKGRVQYTPYEQYV. The CDR3 bases are TGTGCCAGCAGCAGCCACTTAAAGGGGCGCGTTCAATACACGCCCTACGAGCAGTACGTC.

This clonotype was detected a few times. The genes are TRBV27 and TRBJ1-5; D is undetermined. This CDR3 is built from 15 residues. Germline V gene sequence: CDR1 MNHEY, CDR2 SMNVEV (reference sequence). V gave up 1 base and J gave up 3 bases, with 10 bases separating them. Here the CDR3 reads CASSLYGLYNQPQHF. The CDR3 DNA sequence: TGTGCCAGCAGTTTATATGGGCTTTACAATCAGCCCCAGCATTTT.

This rearrangement joins TRBV7-9 to TRBJ2-6, with D hard to call. With 5 bases removed from V and 1 base from J, the gap between germline ends came to 9 bases. Germline-derived CDR1 and CDR2 are SEHNR and FQNEAQ (reference sequence). The CDR3 length is 15 residues. The CDR3 here is CASSPVLSGANVLTF. The CDR3 DNA sequence: TGTGCCAGCAGCCCGGTCCTATCTGGGGCCAACGTCCTGACTTTC.

The chain has TRBV28 and TRBJ1-6; 7 bases fit TRBD1. Germline values: CDR1 MDHEN, CDR2 SYDVKM. The CDR3 is made up of 14 amino acids. The V gene end was trimmed by 7 bases and the J gene end by 11 bases; junction bases not matched to a gene: 11. The CDR3 DNA is TGTGCCAGCATTAGCGCAGAGGGGGCGACACCCCTCCACTTT. Its translation: CASISAEGATPLHF.

This clonotype was detected a few times. The chain uses TRBV20-1 and TRBJ2-4; D is uncertain. Per germline, CDR1 DFQATT and CDR2 SNEGSKA (reference sequence). The CDR3 is 17 residues long. Trimming cost V 0 bases and J 0 bases, with 15 bases left between them. The CDR3 DNA is TGCAGTGCTAGAGATTCGTGGCTCCCAGTAGCCAAAAACATTCAGTACTTC. Translated, it gives CSARDSWLPVAKNIQYF.

The J gene is TRBJ2-7, the V gene TRBV7-6; D is possibly TRBD2 (5 bases). Trimming removed 1 base from V and 7 bases from J, with 11 bases in between. Germline-derived CDR1 and CDR2 are SGHVS and FNYEAQ. This CDR3 has 13 amino acids. The CDR3 DNA sequence: TGTGCCAGCAGCTTAGAACGGGGTGGAGAGCAGTACTTC. Translating gives CASSLERGGEQYF. Drawing the rest from reference TRBV7-6 and TRBJ2-7, the complete variable domain is GAGVSQSPRYKVTKRGQDVALRCDPISGHVSLYWYRQALGQGPEFLTYFNYEAQQDKSGLPNDRFSAERPEGSISTLTIQRTEQRDSAMYRCASSLERGGEQYFGPGTRLTVT.

This clonotype was detected only a few times. This chain uses TRBV2 with TRBJ2-1; D assignment may be TRBD1 or TRBD2 (5 bases each). The ends were cut back, 9 bases at V and 6 bases at J, with 12 bases in the middle. The CDR3 covers 12 residues. CDR1 SNHLY and CDR2 FYNNEI come from the germline V gene. The CDR3 DNA is TGTGCCAGGGATCGGGGCACCAATGAGCAGTTCTTC. Its translation: CARDRGTNEQFF.

This clonotype was seen a handful of times. The CDR3 DNA is TGCAGCGTGGATCTAGCGGGGAGCACAGATACGCAGTATTTT. This encodes CSVDLAGSTDTQYF. This chain joins TRBV29-1 and TRBJ2-3, with TRBD2 matching 9 bases. The CDR3 has 14 amino acids. In germline, CDR1 is SQVTM, CDR2 ANQGSEA. With 6 bases clipped from V and 0 bases from J, the junction kept 4 bases outside the gene matches.

V is TRBV5-1 and J is TRBJ1-1, with no clear D. The germline V and J ends were trimmed by 1 base and 3 bases, with 10 bases remaining between them. This CDR3 region has 14 residues. Per the germline V gene, CDR1 is SGHRS and CDR2 is YFSETQ. DNA of the CDR3: TGCGCCAGCAGCTTGAGGCGGTGGGACACTGAAGCTTTCTTT. The encoded protein is CASSLRRWDTEAFF.